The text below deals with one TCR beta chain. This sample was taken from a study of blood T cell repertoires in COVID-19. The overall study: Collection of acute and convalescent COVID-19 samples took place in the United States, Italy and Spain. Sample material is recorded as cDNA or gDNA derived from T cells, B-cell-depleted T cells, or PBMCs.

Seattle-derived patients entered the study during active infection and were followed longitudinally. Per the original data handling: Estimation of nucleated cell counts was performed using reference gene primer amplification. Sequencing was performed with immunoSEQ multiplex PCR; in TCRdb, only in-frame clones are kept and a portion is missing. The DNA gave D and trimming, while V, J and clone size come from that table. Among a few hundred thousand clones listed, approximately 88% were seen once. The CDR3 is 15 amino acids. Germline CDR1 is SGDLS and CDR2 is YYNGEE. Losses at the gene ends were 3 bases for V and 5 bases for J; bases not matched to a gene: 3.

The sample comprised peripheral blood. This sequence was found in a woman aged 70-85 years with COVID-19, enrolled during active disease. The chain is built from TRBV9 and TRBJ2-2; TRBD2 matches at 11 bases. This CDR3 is CASSAIAGGTGELFF. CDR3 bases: TGTGCCAGCAGCGCGATAGCGGGAGGGACCGGGGAGCTGTTTTTT.